Listed below are T cell receptor beta chains from one sample, sequenced in a study of spatial heterogeneity in lung cancer. MiXCR, applied by TCRdb to the 5' RACE reads, yields one record per CDR3 protein. The sample contains about 13,000 distinct CDR3 sequences, about 3.8% of which appear only once. Sequences were derived from PBMCs, sampled at surgery. The source of these receptors is a male donor with early-stage non-small cell lung cancer. The conserved cysteine and the conserved F or W are not part of the CDR3 here. The D gene is left open where the match is weak.

d_gene: NA
j_gene: TRBJ2-1
v_gene: TRBV11-2
CDR3aa: ASSWGTRYNEQF

d_gene: TRBD2
j_gene: TRBJ2-1
v_gene: TRBV4-2
CDR3aa: ASSHSGLANYNEQF

d_gene: TRBD1
j_gene: TRBJ1-3
v_gene: TRBV19
CDR3aa: ASSIPRTGWTGNTIY

d_gene: TRBD2
j_gene: TRBJ2-3
v_gene: TRBV20-1
CDR3aa: SARSSGSTDTQY

d_gene: NA
j_gene: TRBJ1-4
v_gene: TRBV5-1
CDR3aa: ASSPDGSNEKLF

d_gene: NA
j_gene: TRBJ1-5
v_gene: TRBV7-2
CDR3aa: ASGLGAFNQPQH

d_gene: TRBD2
j_gene: TRBJ2-1
v_gene: TRBV10-3
CDR3aa: AIGQSGLAGGHEQF

d_gene: NA
j_gene: TRBJ2-1
v_gene: TRBV11-2
CDR3aa: ASSLATSRYNEQF

d_gene: NA
j_gene: TRBJ1-3
v_gene: TRBV28
CDR3aa: ATAGRTTRNSSGNTIY

d_gene: TRBD2
j_gene: TRBJ2-1
v_gene: TRBV28
CDR3aa: ASSFSGTTYRGNNEQF

d_gene: TRBD2
j_gene: TRBJ2-7
v_gene: TRBV28
CDR3aa: ASSLAGGYSNYEQY

d_gene: TRBD1
j_gene: TRBJ1-4
v_gene: TRBV20-1
CDR3aa: SARDGRGLRATNEKLF

d_gene: NA
j_gene: TRBJ2-3
v_gene: TRBV7-3
CDR3aa: ASSLGSRSTDTQY

d_gene: NA
j_gene: TRBJ2-4
v_gene: TRBV20-1
CDR3aa: SARSGALAKNIQY

d_gene: TRBD1
j_gene: TRBJ1-1
v_gene: TRBV5-4
CDR3aa: ASSLQGGGKAF

d_gene: TRBD1
j_gene: TRBJ1-4
v_gene: TRBV28
CDR3aa: ASSPGQGLNEKLF